This T cell receptor beta chain comes out of a study of T-cell memory formation after mild COVID-19. TCRdb called the 5' RACE reads again in MiXCR, with one record for every CDR3 protein. This table holds 300,000 to 400,000 distinct CDR3 sequences, 15% to 20% found once. Broader study findings: Cross-reactive memory seemingly joined, as some responding clones were found in pre-infection memory. CD4/CD8 balance characterized clones contracting day 15 to 85, and CD4+ skew characterized later expanders.

This clonotype occurred many times. Its cognate antigen is unknown. Material for sequencing was PBMCs or a T cell subset sorted from them (not recorded which). The receptor was isolated from a man aged 18-30 years who had mild COVID-19 (a few samples of this study predate the infection). Cell type and time point are not known.

CDR3 sequence: CASSFLSGGPLGDTQYF. CDR3 bases: TGTGCCAGCAGCTTCCTTAGCGGGGGGCCTCTAGGAGATACGCAGTATTTT. V gene TRBV5-6 combines with J gene TRBJ2-3; 10 nucleotides align to TRBD2. The CDR3 length is 17 residues. Unmatched junction bases numbered 11, after V lost 2 bases and J lost 5 bases. Looked up from germline, CDR1 is SGHDT and CDR2 is YYEEEE. The variable domain in full, with the rest retrieved from reference TRBV5-6 and TRBJ2-3, is DAGVTQSPTHLIKTRGQQVTLRCSPKSGHDTVSWYQQALGQGPQFIFQYYEEEERQRGNFPDRFSGHQFPNYSSELNVNALLLGDSALYLCASSFLSGGPLGDTQYFGPGTRLTVL.